One and the same sample provided the 22 T cell receptor beta chains below, sequenced in a study of shared clonotypes between healthy human individuals. TCRdb keeps only in-frame clones here, not all; method: immunoSEQ multiplex PCR. The table lists a few million clones, around 94% of them singletons. Input material: naive CD4+ T cells sorted from blood. The subset: CD45RA+ positively selected. The source of these receptors is a man in his late teens or twenties in good health.

Turning to this clone: Distinct nucleotide sequences in the sample also encode this CDR3. The chain couples TRBV7-9 to TRBJ2-2; no definite D call. CDR3 length equals 12 residues. V was pared by 5 bases and J by 4 bases, with 5 bases between. Germline V lookup: CDR1 SEHNR, CDR2 FQNEAQ (reference sequence). For the CDR3, the DNA is TGTGCCAGCAGCCCCCGCACCGGGGAGCTGTTTTTT. Protein product: CASSPRTGELFF. Full variable domain (remainder filled in from reference TRBV7-9 and TRBJ2-2): DTGVSQNPRHKITKRGQNVTFRCDPISEHNRLYWYRQTLGQGPEFLTYFQNEAQLEKSRLLSDRFSAERPKGSFSTLEIQRTEQGDSAMYLCASSPRTGELFFGEGSRLTVL.

The chain recombines TRBV19 with TRBJ1-2, with 9 bases matching TRBD1. Germline V lookup: CDR1 LNHDA, CDR2 SQIVND (reference sequence). The ends lost 10 bases at V and 3 bases at J; junction bases unmatched: 6. The CDR3 extends over 13 amino acids. The DNA for the CDR3 is TGTGCCACCAGACGGGACAGGGACTATGGCTACACCTTC. Amino acid sequence: CATRRDRDYGYTF.

This clone was seen once. The identical CDR3 is also encoded by other nucleotide sequences in the sample. The chain links TRBV19 to TRBJ1-1; weak D call: TRBD1 (5 bases). Per germline, CDR1 LNHDA and CDR2 SQIVND (reference sequence). The CDR3 length is 13 residues. Trimming took off 5 bases at V and 0 bases at J, with 7 bases between the two ends. The DNA of the CDR3 is TGTGCCAGTAGTGGGACGGTGAACACTGAAGCTTTCTTT. Its translation: CASSGTVNTEAFF.

The V call is TRBV2, the J call TRBJ2-7; perhaps TRBD2 as D (6 bases). CDR1 SNHLY and CDR2 FYNNEI come from the germline V gene. V was trimmed by 6 bases and J by 3 bases, leaving 15 bases between them. The CDR3 is 14 residues long. CDR3: CASSLLRDFYEQYF. The CDR3 DNA sequence: TGTGCCAGCAGCCTCCTACGGGACTTCTACGAGCAGTACTTC.

The chain links TRBV10-2 to TRBJ2-7; no definite D call. The CDR3 runs to 15 residues. The germline V gene encodes CDR1 WSHSY and CDR2 SAAADI. Between the trimmed V and J ends, which lost 3 bases and 2 bases, there was a span of 14 bases. The CDR3 here is CASSETRAQPYEQYF. CDR3 nucleotides: TGCGCCAGCAGTGAAACAAGGGCGCAACCCTACGAGCAGTACTTC.

The rearrangement links TRBV19 to TRBJ2-5; TRBD1 or TRBD2 may be the D gene (5 bases each). Germline V gives CDR1 LNHDA, CDR2 SQIVND (reference sequence). The CDR3 is 15 residues long. V was pared by 7 bases and J by 5 bases, with 20 bases between. CDR3 amino acids: CASKTTGPGLETQYF. The CDR3 DNA reads TGTGCCAGTAAGACTACGGGGCCAGGGCTGGAGACCCAGTACTTC.

This chain connects TRBV6-4 to TRBJ2-3; 7 bases match TRBD1. V was pared by 8 bases and J by 6 bases, with 14 bases of the junction left unmatched. The germline gives CDR1 MRHNA, CDR2 SNTAGT. The CDR3 contains 15 residues. This CDR3 reads CASSQEAGGVDTQYF. CDR3 bases: TGTGCCAGCTCCCAAGAGGCAGGGGGAGTGGATACGCAGTATTTT.

This chain connects TRBV6-5 to TRBJ2-3, with 8 bases aligning to TRBD1. The CDR3 runs 15 residues. Germline CDR1 is MNHEY and CDR2 is SVGAGI. V lost 0 bases, J lost 7 bases, and 6 bases stayed unmatched. CDR3 nucleotides: TGTGCCAGCAGTTACTCCCGGACAGGGACATATACGCAGTATTTT. Its translation: CASSYSRTGTYTQYF.

This clone has a single count. V is TRBV28 and J is TRBJ2-7; D not certain. CDR1 and CDR2 from the germline V gene are MDHEN and SYDVKM. The V end lost 6 bases, the J end lost 2 bases, and 11 bases lay between the germline ends. The CDR3 runs 13 residues. CDR3 sequence reads: CASREPGPYEQYF. The CDR3 DNA reads as TGTGCCAGCAGGGAGCCGGGCCCCTACGAGCAGTACTTC.

The rearrangement links TRBV10-3 to TRBJ2-1, with 7 bases aligning to TRBD1. V lost 8 bases and J lost 9; bases outside the gene matches: 7. This CDR3 contains 12 residues. The germline V gene has CDR1 ENHRY and CDR2 SYGVKD. The CDR3 DNA reads as TGTGCCATCGGCACAGGGGAAACTGAGCAGTTCTTC. Protein: CAIGTGETEQFF.

The chain recombines TRBV11-2 with TRBJ2-7; possibly TRBD2 for D (5 bases). CDR3 length: 14 amino acids. CDR1 and CDR2 (germline): SGHAT, FQNNGV. With 4 bases removed from V and 3 bases from J, the gap between germline ends came to 13 bases. The CDR3 sequence is CASSSLIAIYEQYF. Here the CDR3 DNA reads TGTGCCAGCAGCTCTCTCATAGCGATCTACGAGCAGTACTTC.

With respect to this clone: The same CDR3 is also encoded by other DNA sequences in this sample. The V and J genes are TRBV29-1 and TRBJ2-3; D remains unclear. The CDR3 extends over 10 amino acids. Germline V gene data show CDR1 as SQVTM and CDR2 as ANQGSEA. Trimming took off 6 bases at V and 3 bases at J, with 4 bases between the two ends. The DNA for the CDR3 is TGCAGCGTGGGAACAGATACGCAGTATTTT. Translated, it gives CSVGTDTQYF.

This chain connects TRBV28 to TRBJ2-2, with 7 bases aligning to TRBD1. V was pared by 6 bases and J by 5 bases, with 9 bases of the junction left unmatched. The CDR3 has 15 amino acids. Germline V gives CDR1 MDHEN, CDR2 SYDVKM. This CDR3 is CASRLTGVGTGELFF. CDR3 in DNA: TGTGCCAGCAGATTAACAGGGGTCGGAACCGGGGAGCTGTTTTTT.

This rearrangement joins TRBV10-2 to TRBJ1-1, with no clear D. Trimming cost V 7 bases and J 4 bases, with 10 bases left between them. The germline CDR1 and CDR2 sequences are WSHSY and SAAADI. The CDR3 is 12 residues long. For the CDR3, the DNA is TGCGCCAGCAATCGACCGGGCACTGAAGCTTTCTTT. This codes for CASNRPGTEAFF.

The chain has TRBV5-1 and TRBJ2-1, with 7 positions matching TRBD2. The germline V gene encodes CDR1 SGHRS and CDR2 YFSETQ. CDR3 length equals 15 residues. The V segment lost 4 bases and the J segment 0 bases; nucleotides outside the gene matches: 4. The CDR3 spells CASSRGGSSYNEQFF. CDR3 in DNA: TGCGCCAGCAGCCGGGGCGGGAGCTCCTACAATGAGCAGTTCTTC.

The V gene is TRBV5-6, the J gene TRBJ1-5; 9 bases map to TRBD1. J lost 5 bases, V lost 3 bases, and 6 bases had no gene match. CDR3 length: 15 residues. The germline CDR1 and CDR2 sequences are SGHDT and YYEEEE. CDR3: CASSYGTGLDQPQHF. In DNA, the CDR3 is TGTGCCAGCAGCTACGGGACAGGGTTGGATCAGCCCCAGCATTTT.

This chain uses TRBV18 with TRBJ1-5; 9 positions match TRBD1. Germline-derived CDR1 and CDR2 are KGHSH and LQKENI. The CDR3 extends over 15 amino acids. Trimming took 3 bases from V and 7 from J; bases not matched to a gene: 7. CDR3 sequence (DNA): TGTGCCAGCTCACCTTCAACAGGGGGCGGCCAGCCCCAGCATTTT. It specifies CASSPSTGGGQPQHF.

The chain uses TRBV5-1 and TRBJ2-5; 9 bases agree with TRBD2. Trimming took 5 bases from V and 5 from J; bases not matched to a gene: 7. CDR1 is SGHRS and CDR2 is YFSETQ in the germline V gene. The CDR3 spans 14 residues. CDR3 in amino acids: CASRLSGRWETQYF. CDR3 bases: TGCGCCAGCAGATTGAGCGGGAGGTGGGAGACCCAGTACTTC.

The chain has TRBV19 and TRBJ2-5; tentatively, D is TRBD2 (5 bases). Germline V gene sequence: CDR1 LNHDA, CDR2 SQIVND (reference sequence). Trimming took 4 bases from V and 7 from J, leaving 16 bases between them. The CDR3 is 14 amino acids. CDR3 sequence reads: CASSTQTGMGTQYF. CDR3 DNA sequence: TGTGCCAGTAGTACCCAAACGGGGATGGGGACCCAGTACTTC.

This clone was recorded once. J is TRBJ1-2 and V is TRBV10-3; a possible D gene is TRBD1 (6 bases). Per germline, CDR1 ENHRY and CDR2 SYGVKD. Between the trimmed V and J ends, which lost 8 bases and 3 bases, there was a span of 19 bases. The CDR3 has 15 residues. The CDR3 sequence is CAIATRGANDYGYTF. The CDR3 DNA reads as TGTGCCATCGCCACCCGGGGGGCGAATGACTATGGCTACACCTTC.

This clone was recorded only once. The chain combines TRBV5-6 with TRBJ2-7; TRBD1 agrees at 7 bases. Germline V gene data show CDR1 as SGHDT and CDR2 as YYEEEE. This CDR3 spans 14 amino acids. The ends lost 4 bases at V and 3 bases at J; junction bases unmatched: 7. CDR3 loop: CASSRQGEGYEQYF. The CDR3 DNA reads TGTGCCAGCAGCCGACAGGGAGAAGGCTACGAGCAGTACTTC.

This chain connects TRBV5-6 to TRBJ2-2; D unclear. The CDR3 contains 12 residues. V dropped 0 bases and J dropped 6 bases, with 3 bases sitting between them. Germline CDR1 reads SGHDT; CDR2 reads YYEEEE. The DNA of the CDR3 is TGTGCCAGCAGCTTGGGGGCCGGGGAGCTGTTTTTT. Protein sequence: CASSLGAGELFF.